The present T cell receptor beta chain was sequenced within a study of T-cell reconstitution after alpha-beta-depleted transplantation in children. Preparation of the TCRbeta library was carried out with unique molecular identifiers. MiXCR, run by TCRdb on the PCR reads, gives a single entry per CDR3 protein. Of about 92,000 distinct CDR3 sequences in the sample, 12% were seen once. This CDR3 is 17 amino acids long. Per the germline V gene, CDR1 is SGHAT and CDR2 is FQNNGV. V lost 0 bases and J lost 7; bases outside the gene matches: 10. This sequence was found in a human donor who donated a stem cell graft to a child with inherited bone marrow failure. This chain uses TRBV11-2 with TRBJ2-7; 12 bases agree with TRBD2. This sample comprised PBMCs from the stem cell graft donor, obtained from the stem cell graft. The CDR3 coding sequence is TGTGCCAGCAGCTTAGATACTAGCGGGGGGCTTGGCGGGGAGCAGTACTTC. As protein: CASSLDTSGGLGGEQYF. Together with reference TRBV11-2 and TRBJ2-7, the CDR3 gives the full variable domain: EAGVAQSPRYKIIEKRQSVAFWCNPISGHATLYWYQQILGQGPKLLIQFQNNGVVDDSQLPKDRFSAERLKGVDSTLKIQPAKLEDSAVYLCASSLDTSGGLGGEQYFGPGTRLTVT.